Included here is one TCR beta chain sequence, with context. The antigen is undetermined. This sample was included in a study of cytomegalovirus exposure and HLA in healthy donors. Study-wide results and limits: Presence/absence analyses supposed approximately even sequencing depth among donors. Highest at DRB1 and lowest at HLA-C, TCR association rates differed among HLA loci in a later analysis. TCR beta V segments were, for the most part, productive about 87% or about 30% of the time in an earlier analysis.

PCR employed 60 Vbeta and 13 Jbeta primers. The repertoire was sequenced with immunoSEQ multiplex PCR; TCRdb's copy has only in-frame clones and lacks some. Its table lists some 120,000 clones. Per germline, CDR1 SGHAT and CDR2 FQNNGV. V was cut by 3 bases and J by 9 bases, with 9 bases left in between. The CDR3 loop spans 13 amino acids. The sequencing sample was made of PBMCs. The sequence came from a man between 18 and 29 years old in good health and CMV-seronegative. The chain uses TRBV11-2 and TRBJ1-6; the D gene is possibly TRBD1 (6 bases). CDR3 protein: CASSLDSLSPLHF. CDR3 DNA: TGTGCCAGCAGCTTGGACAGTCTTTCACCCCTCCACTTT. Filled out from reference TRBV11-2 and TRBJ1-6, the complete variable domain reads EAGVAQSPRYKIIEKRQSVAFWCNPISGHATLYWYQQILGQGPKLLIQFQNNGVVDDSQLPKDRFSAERLKGVDSTLKIQPAKLEDSAVYLCASSLDSLSPLHFGNGTRLTVT.